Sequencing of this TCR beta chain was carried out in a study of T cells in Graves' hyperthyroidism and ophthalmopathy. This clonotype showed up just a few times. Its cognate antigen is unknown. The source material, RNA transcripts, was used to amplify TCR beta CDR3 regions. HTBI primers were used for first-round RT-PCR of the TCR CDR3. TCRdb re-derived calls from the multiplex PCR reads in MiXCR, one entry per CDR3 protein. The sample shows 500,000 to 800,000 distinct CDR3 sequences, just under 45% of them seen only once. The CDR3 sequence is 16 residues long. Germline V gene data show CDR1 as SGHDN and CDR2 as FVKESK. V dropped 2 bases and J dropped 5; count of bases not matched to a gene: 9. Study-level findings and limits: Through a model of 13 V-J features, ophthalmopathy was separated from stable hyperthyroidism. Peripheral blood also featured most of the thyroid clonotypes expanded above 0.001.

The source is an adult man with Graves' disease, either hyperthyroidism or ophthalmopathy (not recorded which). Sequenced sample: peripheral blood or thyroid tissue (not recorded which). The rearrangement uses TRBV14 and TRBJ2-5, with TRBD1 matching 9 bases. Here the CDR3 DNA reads TGTGCCAGCAGCCAAAACCCGGGACAGGGCGGCGAGACCCAGTACTTC. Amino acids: CASSQNPGQGGETQYF.